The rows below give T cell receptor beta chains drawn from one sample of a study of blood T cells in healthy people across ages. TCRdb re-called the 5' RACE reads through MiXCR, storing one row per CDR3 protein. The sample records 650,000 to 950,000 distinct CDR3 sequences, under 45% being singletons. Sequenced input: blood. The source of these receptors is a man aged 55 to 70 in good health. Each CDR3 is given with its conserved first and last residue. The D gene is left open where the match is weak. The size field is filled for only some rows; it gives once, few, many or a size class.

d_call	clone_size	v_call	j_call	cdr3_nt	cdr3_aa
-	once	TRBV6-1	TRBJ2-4	TGTGCCAGCAGTGAAGTGGTCCGTTTGGGGCAGTACTTC	CASSEVVRLGQYF
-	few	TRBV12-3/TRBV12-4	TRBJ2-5	TGTGCCAGCAGTTTTGGTAAAGGGCCCCAGTACTTC	CASSFGKGPQYF
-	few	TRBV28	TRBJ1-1	TGTGCCAGCAGTTTGAGTTCCGTGGGGGGGACTGAAGCTTTCTTT	CASSLSSVGGTEAFF
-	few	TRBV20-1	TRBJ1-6	TGCAGTGCTAGTGAGGGTGACTCACCCCTCCACTTT	CSASEGDSPLHF
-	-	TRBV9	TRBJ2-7	TGTGCCAGCAGCTATGACCAGACCTACGAGCAGTACTTC	CASSYDQTYEQYF
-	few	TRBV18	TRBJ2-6	TGTGCCAGCTCTCTCGACAGCGGCTGGGCCAACGTCCTGACTTTC	CASSLDSGWANVLTF
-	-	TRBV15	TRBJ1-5	TGTGCCACCAGCACACTTAGGGGGGGTAGTCAGCCCCAGCATTTT	CATSTLRGGSQPQHF
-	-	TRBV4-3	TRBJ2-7	TGCGCCAGCAGCCAAGATGTGCGGACCTTCTCCTACGAGCAGTACTTC	CASSQDVRTFSYEQYF
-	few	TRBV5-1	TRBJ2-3	TGCGCCAGCAGCTTTAGTGGGATTTCCACAGATACGCAGTATTTT	CASSFSGISTDTQYF
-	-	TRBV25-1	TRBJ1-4	TGTGCCAGCAGTGACTCAATCCATGGGGCGATGGAAGAAAAACTGTTTTTT	CASSDSIHGAMEEKLFF
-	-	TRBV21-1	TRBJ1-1	TGTGCCAGCAGCAAAAGGGGTGGGACCATGAACACTGAAGCTTTCTTT	CASSKRGGTMNTEAFF
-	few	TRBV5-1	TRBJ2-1	TGCGCCAGCAGCTTGGTTCAGGGTGATTCTGAGCAGTTCTTC	CASSLVQGDSEQFF
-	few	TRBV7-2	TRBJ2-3	TGTGCCAGCAGCTTAGTAACTAGTTTCATAGATACGCAGTATTTT	CASSLVTSFIDTQYF
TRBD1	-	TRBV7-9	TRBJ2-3	TGTGCCAGCAGCCCCCCAGGACAGGGTGGCACAGATACGCAGTATTTT	CASSPPGQGGTDTQYF
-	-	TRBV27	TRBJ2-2	TGTGCCAGCAGTCCAAGGCAGGGGATCACCGGGGAGCTGTTTTTT	CASSPRQGITGELFF
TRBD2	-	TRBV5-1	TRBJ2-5	TGCGCCAGCAGCTTCATCGTAGCGGGGAGCATAGGGGAGACCCAGTACTTC	CASSFIVAGSIGETQYF
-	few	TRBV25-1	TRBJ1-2	TGTGCCAGCAGACCTAACGGGGGTGGCTACACCTTC	CASRPNGGGYTF
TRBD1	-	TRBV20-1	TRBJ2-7	TGCAGTGCTAAGGCGGTTCCCTGGACAGGGCAGGAGACTGACTACGAGCAGTACTTC	CSAKAVPWTGQETDYEQYF
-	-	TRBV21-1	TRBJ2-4	-	CASSEPFGTGTLEQYF
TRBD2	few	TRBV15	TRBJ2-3	TGTGCCACCAGCTCAAGCGGGGGGGCCTTCAATACGCAGTATTTT	CATSSSGGAFNTQYF
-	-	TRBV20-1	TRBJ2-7	TGCAGTGCGAACCGGGACAACTTCGAGCAGTACTTC	CSANRDNFEQYF
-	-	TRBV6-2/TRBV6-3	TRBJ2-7	TGTGCCAGCAGTTACTTGGGAGCCCCCCTGAACGAGCAGTACTTC	CASSYLGAPLNEQYF
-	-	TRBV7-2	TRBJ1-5	TGTGCCAGCAGCTTAGGAGAGATTAGCAATCAGCCCCAGCATTTT	CASSLGEISNQPQHF
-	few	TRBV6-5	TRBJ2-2	TGTGCCAGCAGTACAGGGAACACCGGGGAGCTGTTTTTT	CASSTGNTGELFF
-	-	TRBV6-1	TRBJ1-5	TGTGCCAGCAGTGAATTTCGGAGGGTAAATCAGCCCCAGCATTTT	CASSEFRRVNQPQHF
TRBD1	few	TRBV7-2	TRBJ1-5	TGTGCCAGCAGCTTAGCCGGGACAGGGGGAAATCAGCCCCAGCATTTT	CASSLAGTGGNQPQHF
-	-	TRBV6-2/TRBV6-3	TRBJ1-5	TGTGCCAGCAGTGAGCCCGACGCGTCCGGGGATCAGCCCCAGCATTTT	CASSEPDASGDQPQHF
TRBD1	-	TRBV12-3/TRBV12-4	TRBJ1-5	TGTGCCAGCCAGGGACAGGGGATCCGACAGCCCCAGCATTTT	CASQGQGIRQPQHF
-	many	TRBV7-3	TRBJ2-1	TGTGCCAGCAGCCGGACAGACTACAATGAGCAGTTCTTC	CASSRTDYNEQFF
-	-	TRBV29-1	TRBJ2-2	TGCAGCGTCCGACAGACTCTCACCGGGGAGCTGTTTTTT	CSVRQTLTGELFF
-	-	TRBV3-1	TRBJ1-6	TGTGCCAGCAGCCAAGGGAACACAGCACCCCTCCACTTT	CASSQGNTAPLHF
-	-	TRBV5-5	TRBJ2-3	TGTGCCAGCAGCTTTACCTTTTACACGGATACGCAGTATTTT	CASSFTFYTDTQYF
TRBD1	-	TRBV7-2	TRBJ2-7	TGTGCCAGCAGCTTAGGATGGGACAGGGTGGTCGAGCAGTACTTC	CASSLGWDRVVEQYF
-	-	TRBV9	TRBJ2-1	TGTGCCAGCAGCGTAGCTCCAGGCAGCAATGAGCAGTTCTTC	CASSVAPGSNEQFF
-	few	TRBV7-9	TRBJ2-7	TGTGCCAGCAGCTTAGCCCCGGAGAGGATCGGCGAGCAGTACTTC	CASSLAPERIGEQYF
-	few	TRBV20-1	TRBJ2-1	TGCAGTGCTAGAAGGTCTTACAATGAGCAGTTCTTC	CSARRSYNEQFF
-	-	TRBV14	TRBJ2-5	TGTGCCAGCAGCGTAGACTGGGAAGGGACCCAGTACTTC	CASSVDWEGTQYF
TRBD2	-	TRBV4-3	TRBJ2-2	TGCGCCAGCAGCCAAGAGGGTCCTAGCGGGGGGCGCACCGGGGAGCTGTTTTTT	CASSQEGPSGGRTGELFF
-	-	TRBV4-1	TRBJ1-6	TGCGCCAGCAGGCATTATACCGACAGGACTAATTCACCCCTCCACTTT	CASRHYTDRTNSPLHF
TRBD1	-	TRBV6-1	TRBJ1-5	TGTGCCAGCAGTGCCCGGACAGGAAGCAATCAGCCCCAGCATTTT	CASSARTGSNQPQHF
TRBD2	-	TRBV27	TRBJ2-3	TGTGCCAGCAGTTTAGCCGCGGGGGGGCAAACAGATACGCAGTATTTT	CASSLAAGGQTDTQYF
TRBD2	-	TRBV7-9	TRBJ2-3	TGTGCCAGCAGCTTCCCCAAAAGCGGGGGGAGTCGAGGAGCAGATACGCAGTATTTT	CASSFPKSGGSRGADTQYF
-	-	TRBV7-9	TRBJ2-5	TGTGCCAGCACCAGGGGTACACAACTTTTCCAAGAGACCCAGTACTTC	CASTRGTQLFQETQYF
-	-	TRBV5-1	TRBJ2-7	TGCGCCAGCAGCCCAATCTGGAGCTCCTACGAGCAGTACTTC	CASSPIWSSYEQYF
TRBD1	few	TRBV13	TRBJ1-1	TGTGCCAGCAGCCCTCGGGACAGGGGAGGGACTGAAGCTTTCTTT	CASSPRDRGGTEAFF
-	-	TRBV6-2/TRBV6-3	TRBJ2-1	TGTGGCAGCAGTTACGCCCCATCCTACAATGAGCAGTTCTTC	CGSSYAPSYNEQFF
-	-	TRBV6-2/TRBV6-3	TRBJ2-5	TGTGCCAGCAGTTATTCTGGGTACCCGCAAGAGACCCAGTACTTC	CASSYSGYPQETQYF
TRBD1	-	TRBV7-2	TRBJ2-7	TGTGCCAGCAGCTTAGCGACAGGGGTCCCAACCTACGAGCAGTACTTC	CASSLATGVPTYEQYF